This paragraph reports one TCR beta chain. The antigen remains unidentified. Trimming stripped 7 bases from V and 5 bases from J, with 15 bases between. CDR3 length: 13 amino acids. Germline CDR1 is MNHNS and CDR2 is SASEGT. A multiplex PCR was run with 60 Vbeta primers and 13 Jbeta primers. The method was immunoSEQ multiplex PCR; TCRdb's version includes in-frame clones alone and lacks a portion of them. The repertoire holds around 140,000 clones, roughly 86% seen once, with about 3.2% in the top ten. The source of the sample is a study of cytomegalovirus exposure and HLA in healthy donors. Study-wide points: TRBV6-2, TRBV6-3 and some other V segments were excluded as indistinguishable. Most subjects had HLA-A and HLA-B alleles reportedly predicted accurately by TCR beta sequences.

Healthy bone marrow donors formed the donor group. Sequenced input: PBMCs. This TCR came from a man aged 18 to 29 in good health and CMV-seropositive. The chain is built from TRBV6-1 and TRBJ2-7; a possible D gene is TRBD1 (5 bases). The CDR3 region is CASTQGSRDEQYF. CDR3 bases: TGTGCCAGCACTCAGGGAAGTAGGGACGAGCAGTACTTC.